Listed below are T cell receptor beta chains from one sample, sequenced in a study of T-cell memory formation after mild COVID-19. One entry per CDR3 protein, called by TCRdb with MiXCR from the 5' RACE reads. Among approximately 98,000 distinct CDR3 sequences listed, roughly a sixth were seen once. Sequencing input: PBMCs or a T cell subset sorted from them (not recorded which). These receptors all come from a man in his late teens or twenties who had mild COVID-19 (a few samples of this study predate the infection). Cell type and time point are not known. The CDR3 runs from the conserved cysteine through the conserved F or W. The D gene is left open where the match is weak. Clone size is given for some rows only: seen once, a few or many times, or a class if the clone is expanded.

d_call,j_call,v_call,clone_size,cdr3_aa,cdr3_nt
TRBD1,TRBJ1-2,TRBV7-2,NA,CASSARTGGGNYGYTF,TGTGCCAGCAGCGCCCGGACAGGGGGGGGTAACTATGGCTACACCTTC
NA,TRBJ2-2,TRBV5-1,NA,CASSLDGQLNTGELFF,TGCGCCAGCAGCTTGGATGGACAGTTGAACACCGGGGAGCTGTTTTTT
TRBD1,TRBJ1-2,TRBV6-6,NA,CASSYRSGQIGGYTF,TGTGCCAGCAGTTACCGTTCGGGACAGATCGGAGGCTACACCTTC
NA,TRBJ1-2,TRBV11-2,NA,CASTGRSYGYTF,TGTGCCAGCACCGGACGGAGCTATGGCTACACCTTC
NA,TRBJ1-2,TRBV6-5,NA,CASSYVQNPNYGYTF,TGTGCCAGCAGTTACGTACAGAACCCTAACTATGGCTACACCTTC
TRBD1,TRBJ1-2,TRBV5-1,few,CASSHDRADYYGYTF,TGCGCCAGCAGCCACGACAGGGCAGACTACTATGGCTACACCTTC
NA,TRBJ2-3,TRBV6-2/TRBV6-3,many,CASSFAADTQYF,TGTGCCAGCAGTTTCGCTGCAGATACGCAGTATTTT
NA,TRBJ1-2,TRBV6-4,many,CASSSDSYGYTF,TGTGCCAGCAGTTCGGACAGCTATGGCTACACCTTC
NA,TRBJ1-2,TRBV6-2/TRBV6-3,NA,CASSTSGDTNYGYTF,TGTGCCAGCAGCACCTCGGGCGACACCAACTATGGCTACACCTTC
NA,TRBJ2-2,TRBV12-3/TRBV12-4,NA,CASRPRGGAGELFF,TGTGCCAGCAGACCAAGAGGGGGGGCCGGGGAGCTGTTTTTT
TRBD1,TRBJ1-1,TRBV20-1,few,CSAIHYRTGANTEAFF,TGCAGTGCTATCCACTATAGGACAGGGGCTAACACTGAAGCTTTCTTT
NA,TRBJ2-1,TRBV5-1,few,CASSLGNNEQFF,TGCGCCAGCAGCTTGGGTAACAATGAGCAGTTCTTC
NA,TRBJ1-1,TRBV6-6,few,CASSYYPGANTEAFF,TGTGCCAGCAGTTACTATCCAGGAGCGAACACTGAAGCTTTCTTT
TRBD2,TRBJ2-3,TRBV7-2,medium-sized,CASSFVAGTDTQYF,TGTGCCAGCAGCTTCGTAGCGGGGACAGATACGCAGTATTTT
TRBD2,TRBJ2-2,TRBV20-1,few,CSAGLAGAFGGELFF,TGCAGTGCTGGACTAGCGGGGGCCTTCGGCGGGGAGCTGTTTTTT
NA,TRBJ2-7,TRBV15,few,CATSRGITYEQYF,TGTGCCACCAGCAGAGGCATAACCTACGAGCAGTACTTC
NA,TRBJ2-2,TRBV5-1,few,CASSGDGELFF,TGCGCCAGCAGCGGGGACGGGGAGCTGTTTTTT
NA,TRBJ2-3,TRBV12-3/TRBV12-4,many,CASSLETAWDTQYF,TGTGCCAGCAGTTTAGAAACAGCGTGGGATACGCAGTATTTT
TRBD1,TRBJ1-2,TRBV7-9,NA,CASSPGQGHGYTF,TGTGCCAGCAGCCCCGGACAGGGCCATGGCTACACCTTC
NA,TRBJ2-5,TRBV30,NA,CAWTIRGETQYF,TGTGCCTGGACTATCCGTGGAGAGACCCAGTACTTC
TRBD2,TRBJ2-5,TRBV29-1,once,CSVETSGAETQYF,TGCAGCGTTGAGACTAGCGGGGCGGAGACCCAGTACTTC
NA,TRBJ1-1,TRBV7-2,NA,CASSLRTVPEAFF,TGTGCCAGCAGCTTAAGGACAGTCCCTGAAGCTTTCTTT
NA,TRBJ2-1,TRBV24-1,once,CAASTSTVWNEQFF,TGTGCCGCCTCTACCTCGACAGTGTGGAATGAGCAGTTCTTC
NA,TRBJ2-1,TRBV20-1,NA,CSALAGGNEQFF,TGCAGTGCTCTGGCCGGGGGCAATGAGCAGTTCTTC
NA,TRBJ2-1,TRBV12-3/TRBV12-4,many,CASSLDRQLNEQFF,TGTGCCAGCAGTTTAGACAGGCAGCTCAATGAGCAGTTCTTC
NA,TRBJ2-5,TRBV28,few,CASSSRTRRRETQYF,TGTGCCAGCAGTTCTCGGACACGTCGTAGGGAGACCCAGTACTTC
TRBD1,TRBJ1-6,TRBV7-9,NA,CASSPIDRAHSPLHF,TGTGCCAGCAGCCCGATCGACAGGGCTCATTCACCCCTCCACTTT
NA,TRBJ2-1,TRBV24-1,few,CATSDPNSADEQFF,TGTGCCACCAGTGACCCGAATAGCGCTGATGAGCAGTTCTTC
NA,TRBJ1-2,TRBV5-1,few,CASTGEGNGYTF,TGCGCCAGCACCGGGGAGGGGAATGGCTACACCTTC
TRBD1,TRBJ1-3,TRBV18,NA,CATSEGQGSGNTIYF,TGTGCCACCTCCGAGGGACAGGGGTCCGGAAACACCATATATTTT
NA,TRBJ1-5,TRBV7-2,NA,CASSLALHATGQPQHF,TGTGCCAGCAGCTTAGCGCTTCATGCTACGGGTCAGCCCCAGCATTTT
NA,TRBJ2-2,TRBV5-1,many,CASSFGGPNTGELFF,TGCGCCAGCAGCTTCGGGGGTCCGAACACCGGGGAGCTGTTTTTT
TRBD2,TRBJ2-3,TRBV5-1,NA,CASSSRAGGLNSTQYF,TGCGCCAGCAGCTCCCGAGCGGGGGGGCTTAATAGTACGCAGTATTTT
NA,TRBJ2-2,TRBV5-1,few,CASSVGRSYTGELFF,TGCGCCAGCAGCGTCGGACGGAGTTACACCGGGGAGCTGTTTTTT
NA,TRBJ1-2,TRBV7-6,NA,CASSLALGREDGYTF,TGTGCCAGCAGCTTAGCTTTAGGCAGGGAAGACGGCTACACCTTC
NA,TRBJ1-2,TRBV4-3,many,CASSQEGRGFDGYTF,TGCGCCAGCAGCCAAGAGGGAAGGGGATTCGATGGCTACACCTTC
NA,TRBJ1-4,TRBV12-3/TRBV12-4,NA,CASSTYGRWEKLFF,TGTGCCAGCAGTACGTATGGGCGATGGGAAAAACTGTTTTTT
NA,TRBJ2-3,TRBV5-1,few,CASSLVGADTQYF,TGCGCCAGCAGCTTGGTGGGGGCAGATACGCAGTATTTT
NA,TRBJ2-3,TRBV7-2,NA,CASSSRRDTQYF,TGTGCCAGCAGCTCCAGGCGGGATACGCAGTATTTT
NA,TRBJ2-7,TRBV7-9,few,CASTSTGLRSEQYF,TGTGCCAGCACCTCGACAGGTCTTCGCTCCGAGCAGTACTTC
NA,TRBJ2-5,TRBV7-2,few,CASSLQHRETQYF,TGTGCCAGCAGCCTCCAGCACAGGGAGACCCAGTACTTC
NA,TRBJ2-3,TRBV29-1,many,CSVDVGADTQYF,TGCAGCGTAGATGTCGGGGCAGATACGCAGTATTTT
NA,TRBJ1-2,TRBV4-2,few,CASSPESVGYGYTF,TGTGCCAGCAGCCCCGAGAGCGTCGGCTATGGCTACACCTTC
NA,TRBJ1-5,TRBV6-1,NA,CASSERGPFNQPQHF,TGTGCCAGCAGTGAAAGAGGGCCTTTTAATCAGCCCCAGCATTTT
NA,TRBJ1-5,TRBV4-2,NA,CASSPQDRENQPQHF,TGTGCCAGCAGCCCGCAGGACAGAGAAAATCAGCCCCAGCATTTT
TRBD1,TRBJ1-5,TRBV4-1,NA,CARLGGPGQGVFQPQHF,TGCGCCCGCCTAGGGGGCCCGGGACAGGGGGTATTTCAGCCCCAGCATTTT
TRBD1,TRBJ2-2,TRBV29-1,few,CSVPGQGTGELFF,TGCAGCGTGCCGGGACAGGGAACCGGGGAGCTGTTTTTT
TRBD1,TRBJ1-6,TRBV9,NA,CASSGKTQGWSYNSPLHF,TGTGCCAGCAGCGGAAAAACACAGGGGTGGTCCTATAATTCACCCCTCCACTTT
NA,TRBJ1-5,TRBV6-1,few,CASSIISDNQPQHF,TGTGCCAGCAGTATCATCTCTGACAATCAGCCCCAGCATTTT
TRBD1,TRBJ1-5,TRBV19,NA,CASSRGQGIQPQHF,TGTGCCAGTAGTAGGGGACAGGGGATCCAGCCCCAGCATTTT
NA,TRBJ1-5,TRBV4-1,few,CASSQDDRFNQPQHF,TGCGCCAGCAGCCAAGATGACAGGTTTAATCAGCCCCAGCATTTT
TRBD1,TRBJ1-5,TRBV28,NA,CASSLSPGRTGDGQPQHF,TGTGCCAGCAGTTTGAGTCCTGGCCGGACAGGGGATGGTCAGCCCCAGCATTTT
NA,TRBJ1-4,TRBV18,NA,CASSPWGLPEKLFF,TGTGCCAGCTCACCGTGGGGTTTACCTGAAAAACTGTTTTTT
TRBD2,TRBJ2-1,TRBV18,NA,CASSPIAGGLNEQFF,TGTGCCAGCTCACCCATAGCGGGGGGCCTGAATGAGCAGTTCTTC
NA,TRBJ1-5,TRBV7-9,NA,CASSWAASNQPQHF,TGTGCCAGCAGCTGGGCGGCTAGCAATCAGCCCCAGCATTTT